The 27 T cell receptor beta chains presented below share a single source sample, sequenced in a study of Graves' ophthalmopathy and Graves' hyperthyroidism. For repertoire sequencing, the TCR beta CDR3 regions were amplified from RNA transcripts. RT-PCR was first run with HTBI primers, then multiplex PCR in a second round. TCRdb analysed the multiplex PCR reads with MiXCR anew, one entry per CDR3 protein. The sample has about 370,000 distinct CDR3 sequences; roughly 15% are singletons. The sequencing sample was made of peripheral blood. All receptors come from an adult woman with stable Graves' hyperthyroidism.

This clonotype was recorded many times. The rearrangement uses TRBV28 and TRBJ2-5, with D perhaps TRBD2 (5 bases). This CDR3 spans 14 amino acids. V lost 7 bases, J lost 5 bases, and 17 bases lay in between. Germline CDR1 reads MDHEN; CDR2 reads SYDVKM. CDR3 sequence reads: CASNPPGKRETQYF. The CDR3 DNA reads as TGTGCCAGCAATCCCCCGGGCAAGCGGGAGACCCAGTACTTC.

The sample holds many counts of this clonotype. The chain couples TRBV6-1 to TRBJ2-5; no clear D gene. The V and J ends lost 5 bases and 3 bases respectively, with 7 bases between them. Germline CDR1 reads MNHNS; CDR2 reads SASEGT. The CDR3 totals 12 residues. This CDR3 reads CASSNKKETQYF. The CDR3 DNA reads TGTGCCAGCAGTAACAAGAAAGAGACCCAGTACTTC.

The table lists this clonotype with many counts. The chain is built from TRBV9 and TRBJ1-2; the D gene is possibly TRBD1 (6 bases). The CDR3 is 14 residues long. Germline CDR1 reads SGDLS; CDR2 reads YYNGEE. Trimming cost V 4 bases and J 3 bases, with 13 bases left between them. DNA for the CDR3: TGTGCCAGCAGCCCGACAGGTCCAGACTATGGCTACACCTTC. Protein: CASSPTGPDYGYTF.

In this sample, this clonotype turned up a few times. The chain joins TRBV10-3 to TRBJ2-7, with TRBD2 matching over 10 bases. The J segment lost 0 bases and the V segment lost 6 bases, leaving 17 bases of the junction unmatched. The CDR3 consists of 19 residues. Germline-derived CDR1 and CDR2 are ENHRY and SYGVKD. DNA for the CDR3: TGTGCCATCAGCGGTCTACCTCTTAGCGGGAGGCCTAACTCCTACGAGCAGTACTTC. As protein: CAISGLPLSGRPNSYEQYF.

This clonotype showed up many times. The chain uses TRBV7-3 and TRBJ1-1; D gene unclear. There are 14 residues in the CDR3. Between the trimmed V and J ends, which lost 0 bases and 0 bases, there was a span of 5 bases. Germline V CDR1 and CDR2: SGHTA, FQGTGA. The CDR3 DNA sequence: TGTGCCAGCAGCTTAACCCCAATGAACACTGAAGCTTTCTTT. Protein product: CASSLTPMNTEAFF. Full variable domain (missing parts from reference TRBV7-3 and TRBJ1-1): GAGVSQTPSNKVTEKGKYVELRCDPISGHTALYWYRQSLGQGPEFLIYFQGTGAADDSGLPNDRFFAVRPEGSVSTLKIQRTERGDSAVYLCASSLTPMNTEAFFGQGTRLTVV.

This clonotype was counted at least ten times. The chain couples TRBV20-1 to TRBJ1-1; D remains unclear. Germline loops: CDR1 DFQATT, CDR2 SNEGSKA (reference sequence). This CDR3 has 17 amino acids. Trimming removed 0 bases from V and 3 bases from J, with 20 bases in between. The CDR3 DNA is TGCAGTGCTAGAGAGCCAGGCGGGGAGAGCGGGGACACTGAAGCTTTCTTT. Its protein is CSAREPGGESGDTEAFF.

At least ten counts were recorded for this clonotype. This chain connects TRBV27 to TRBJ2-5; D is possibly TRBD2 (6 bases). Trimming shortened V by 5 bases and J by 5 bases, and 15 bases separated the two germline ends. The germline V gene encodes CDR1 MNHEY and CDR2 SMNVEV (reference sequence). The CDR3 is 14 amino acids. The CDR3 reads CASSLNGAGETQYF. In DNA form, the CDR3 reads TGTGCCAGCAGTCTCAATGGGGCGGGGGAGACCCAGTACTTC.

This clonotype was observed many times. The chain has TRBV19 and TRBJ2-7; TRBD1 aligns across 7 bases. V lost 9 bases, J lost 5 bases, and 4 bases stayed unmatched. The CDR3 consists of 11 residues. Germline V gives CDR1 LNHDA, CDR2 SQIVND (reference sequence). In DNA, the CDR3 is TGTGCCAGCGCCGACAGGGACGAGCAGTACTTC. It is translated as CASADRDEQYF.

This clonotype occurred many times. The chain uses TRBV2 and TRBJ1-5; D is unclear. Looked up from germline, CDR1 is SNHLY and CDR2 is FYNNEI. The CDR3 length is 13 residues. V was trimmed by 5 bases and J by 9 bases, leaving 14 bases between them. The CDR3 sequence: CASSPSPGAPQHF. CDR3 bases: TGTGCCAGCAGTCCAAGCCCGGGAGCGCCCCAGCATTTT. The whole variable domain, remainder taken from reference TRBV2 and TRBJ1-5, is EPEVTQTPSHQVTQMGQEVILRCVPISNHLYFYWYRQILGQKVEFLVSFYNNEISEKSEIFDDQFSVERPDGSNFTLKIRSTKLEDSAMYFCASSPSPGAPQHFGDGTRLSIL.

This clonotype was counted many times. The V and J genes are TRBV7-2 and TRBJ2-3; D is perhaps TRBD1 or TRBD2 (5 bases each). The CDR3 totals 16 residues. Between the trimmed V and J ends, which lost 4 bases and 1 base, there was a span of 15 bases. Germline lookup yields CDR1 SGHTA and CDR2 FQGNSA. This CDR3 is CASSSAPGTGTDTQYF. DNA for the CDR3: TGTGCCAGCAGCTCCGCTCCCGGGACGGGCACAGATACGCAGTATTTT.

A word on this clonotype: The junction differs from germline at one of its ends, possibly a read error. V gene TRBV20-1 combines with J gene TRBJ2-4; TRBD2 agrees at 8 bases. The CDR3 runs to 15 residues. Germline CDR1 DFQATT, CDR2 SNEGSKA (reference sequence). The CDR3 reads CSARPGGLAKNIKYF. Here the CDR3 DNA reads TGCAGTGCTAGGCCGGGAGGGCTAGCCAAAAACATTAAGTACTTC.

This clonotype was counted many times. This chain links TRBV28 with TRBJ2-7; TRBD2 aligns across 9 bases. The V gene end was trimmed by 5 bases and the J gene end by 6 bases; junction bases not matched to a gene: 8. Germline loops: CDR1 MDHEN, CDR2 SYDVKM. CDR3 size: 14 residues. CDR3 in amino acids: CASSAISGSGEQYF. DNA for the CDR3: TGTGCCAGCAGTGCCATTAGCGGGAGTGGCGAGCAGTACTTC.

This clonotype has only a few counts. A read error may be the cause here, since a much bigger clone is one base away. The V call is TRBV6-1, the J call TRBJ1-6; D not resolved. The CDR3 runs to 14 residues. Germline CDR1 and CDR2: MNHNS and SASEGT. The CDR3 nucleotides read TGTGCCAGCAGTGGCGCCCGGGAGAGCTCACACCTCCACTTT. Its translation is CASSGARESSHLHF.

The sample holds many counts of this clonotype. This chain connects TRBV5-1 to TRBJ2-2; 8 bases map to TRBD2. The CDR3 length is 15 residues. Per germline, CDR1 SGHRS and CDR2 YFSETQ. V gave up 4 bases and J gave up 5 bases; unmatched junction bases: 7. CDR3 loop: CASSQGLGRTGELFF. DNA for the CDR3: TGCGCCAGCAGCCAGGGACTAGGGCGGACCGGGGAGCTGTTTTTT.

This clonotype occurred many times. At one end the junction does not follow the germline gene, possibly because of a read error. The V call is TRBV20-1, the J call TRBJ1-2; D is possibly TRBD1 (5 bases). The CDR3 runs 14 residues. Germline assignment: CDR1 DFQATT and CDR2 SNEGSKA (reference sequence). The CDR3 protein is CSARWFIRDYGYIF. Here the CDR3 DNA reads TGCAGTGCCAGGTGGTTCATAAGGGACTATGGCTACATCTTC.

On this clonotype itself: At one of its ends the junction is not consistent with the germline gene, which may arise from a read error. CDR3 DNA: TGTGCCATCAGCAGACTTACAGGGGCCCTCTCCTATAATTCACCCCTCCACTTT. Its protein product is CAISRLTGALSYNSPLHF. The chain employs TRBV15 and TRBJ1-6; TRBD1 aligns across 7 bases. CDR3 length: 18 amino acids. Per the germline V gene, CDR1 is LNHNV and CDR2 is YYDKDF (reference sequence).

Only a few counts were recorded for this clonotype. This rearrangement joins TRBV6-1 to TRBJ1-6, with 9 bases matching TRBD1. Germline loops: CDR1 MNHNS, CDR2 SASEGT. This CDR3 comprises 18 residues. Trimming took 5 bases from V and 0 from J; bases not matched to a gene: 8. The CDR3 loop is CASSQDRGDSSYNSPLHF. CDR3 in DNA: TGTGCCAGCAGTCAGGACAGGGGCGACAGCTCCTATAATTCACCCCTCCACTTT.

This clonotype was counted ten times or more. V and J are TRBV12-3 or TRBV12-4 and TRBJ1-2; TRBD1 matches at 9 bases. The CDR3 is 14 amino acids. V shed 3 bases, J shed 5 bases, and the junction held 4 bases outside the gene matches. The CDR3 here is CASSFTGGGYGYTF. In DNA, the CDR3 is TGTGCCAGCAGTTTCACAGGGGGCGGATATGGCTACACCTTC.

This clonotype was recorded many times. This chain links TRBV30 with TRBJ1-5; D remains ambiguous. CDR3 length: 14 amino acids. Germline loops: CDR1 GTSNPN, CDR2 SVGIG (reference sequence). V shed 2 bases and J shed 4 bases, with 12 bases lying between them. The CDR3 nucleotides read TGTGCCTGGAGTACCGGGGTGAGTAATCAGCCCCAGCATTTT. Its translation is CAWSTGVSNQPQHF.

At least ten counts were recorded for this clonotype. The rearrangement links TRBV6-1 to TRBJ2-4; D possibly corresponds to TRBD1 (6 bases). V was pared by 7 bases and J by 15 bases, with 16 bases between. The germline V gene encodes CDR1 MNHNS and CDR2 SASEGT. This CDR3 has 11 residues. CDR3 sequence (DNA): TGTGCCAGCAACCAAGGACAGAGGGGGTACTTC. This gives the protein CASNQGQRGYF.

This clonotype was picked up many times. The CDR3 bases are TGTGCCAGCAGGGACGGGACTTATAACTATGGCTACACCTTC. This encodes CASRDGTYNYGYTF. The chain couples TRBV27 to TRBJ1-2; tentative D call: TRBD1 (5 bases). This CDR3 contains 14 residues. Trimming removed 6 bases at V and 1 base at J, with 12 bases between. CDR1 and CDR2 (germline): MNHEY, SMNVEV (reference sequence).

This clonotype has ten or more counts. This sequence joins TRBV18 and TRBJ2-5, with D possibly being TRBD1 or TRBD2 (5 bases each). CDR1 is KGHSH and CDR2 is LQKENI in the germline V gene. Deletions cut 3 bases from V and 4 bases from J, with 15 bases between. CDR3 size: 15 residues. The CDR3 here is CASSPSGLRGETQYF. CDR3 DNA: TGTGCCAGCTCACCTTCAGGGCTGAGGGGAGAGACCCAGTACTTC.

This clonotype has ten or more counts. The chain couples TRBV12-3 or TRBV12-4 to TRBJ1-1; the D gene is possibly TRBD1 (5 bases). V lost 9 bases and J lost 2, with 13 bases in between. The CDR3 totals 13 residues. In nucleotides, the CDR3 is TGTGCCAGTCTAGTTGGGGCAAACACTGAAGCTTTCTTT. Its protein product is CASLVGANTEAFF.

This clonotype was recorded at least ten times. The gene calls are TRBV29-1 and TRBJ1-2; tentative D call: TRBD1 (5 bases). CDR3 length equals 12 residues. Deletions cut 3 bases from V and 6 bases from J, with 11 bases between. Germline V CDR1 and CDR2: SQVTM, ANQGSEA. CDR3 nucleotide sequence: TGCAGCGTTGAGGTGCGAGGGGATGGCTACACCTTC. Protein: CSVEVRGDGYTF.

This clonotype was counted at least ten times. The J gene is TRBJ1-2, the V gene TRBV30, with 7 bases identical to TRBD1. Looked up from germline, CDR1 is GTSNPN and CDR2 is SVGIG (reference sequence). Trimming removed 4 bases from V and 4 bases from J; junction bases left unmatched: 12. The CDR3 runs to 15 residues. CDR3 DNA: TGTGCCTGGATAAGGGACAGTCTTTATGGCTATGGCTACACCTTC. It codes for CAWIRDSLYGYGYTF.

The chain uses TRBV2 and TRBJ2-2; D possibly corresponds to TRBD2 (6 bases). The CDR3 spans 15 residues. Between the trimmed V and J ends, which lost 7 bases and 4 bases, there was a span of 16 bases. CDR1 and CDR2 (germline): SNHLY, FYNNEI. The CDR3 bases are TGTGCCAGCAAGGCGGGGCTCCAACCCACCGGGGAGCTGTTTTTT. Its translation is CASKAGLQPTGELFF. The whole variable domain, remainder taken from reference TRBV2 and TRBJ2-2, is EPEVTQTPSHQVTQMGQEVILRCVPISNHLYFYWYRQILGQKVEFLVSFYNNEISEKSEIFDDQFSVERPDGSNFTLKIRSTKLEDSAMYFCASKAGLQPTGELFFGEGSRLTVL.

This clonotype was seen ten or more times. This rearrangement joins TRBV6-2 or TRBV6-3 to TRBJ1-1, with unresolved D. The CDR3 has 13 residues. Germline loops: CDR1 MNHEY, CDR2 SVGEGT. Trimming pared 0 bases from V and 3 bases from J, leaving 5 bases between. The DNA of the CDR3 is TGTGCCAGCAGTTACTCGGCTTACACTGAAGCTTTCTTT. This translates into CASSYSAYTEAFF.